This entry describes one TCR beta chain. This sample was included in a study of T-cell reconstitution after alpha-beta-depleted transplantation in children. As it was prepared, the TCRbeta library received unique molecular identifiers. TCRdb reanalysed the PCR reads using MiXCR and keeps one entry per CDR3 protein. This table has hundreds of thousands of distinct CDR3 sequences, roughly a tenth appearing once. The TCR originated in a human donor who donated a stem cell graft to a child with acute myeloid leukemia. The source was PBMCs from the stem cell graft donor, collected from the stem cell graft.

In DNA form, the CDR3 reads TGCGCCAGCAGCTTGGCCGGGACAGGGGGCGCGGAGACCCAGTACTTC. This encodes CASSLAGTGGAETQYF. The rearrangement uses TRBV5-1 and TRBJ2-5; TRBD1 matches at 12 bases. The CDR3 runs to 16 residues. V shed 0 bases and J 5 bases; nucleotides not matched to a gene: 5. CDR1 is SGHRS, CDR2 YFSETQ, per germline.